The clone carrying this T cell receptor (beta chain) was picked up a small number of times. No antigen is known for it. The data belong to a study of identical twins. The CDR3 length is 14 residues. V was pared by 4 bases and J by 2 bases, with 6 bases of the junction left unmatched. Germline CDR1 SQVTM, CDR2 ANQGSEA. Study-wide results and caveats: Because invariant MAIT and iNKT cells could be present, zero-insertion analyses could be partly confounded. Some out-of-frame alpha sequences were shared by twins, and these showed excess low generation probability.

TCRdb re-called the 5' RACE reads with MiXCR, one entry per CDR3 protein. The table lists hundreds of thousands of distinct CDR3 sequences, 6.1% of them singletons, with 1.5% to 2% in the top ten. Healthy Caucasians supplied all donations. The chain combines TRBV29-1 with TRBJ2-5, with 8 bases fitting TRBD1. The sample comprised naive T cells sorted from blood. The TCR sequence derives from a man between 18 and 29 years old in good health. The CDR3 spells CSVVQGVVQETQYF. CDR3 nucleotide sequence: TGCAGCGTTGTACAGGGGGTCGTACAAGAGACCCAGTACTTC. Variable domain in full (rest from reference TRBV29-1 and TRBJ2-5): SAVISQKPSRDICQRGTSLTIQCQVDSQVTMMFWYRQQPGQSLTLIATANQGSEATYESGFVIDKFPISRPNLTFSTLTVSNMSPEDSSIYLCSVVQGVVQETQYFGPGTRLLVL.